Listed below are T cell receptor beta chains from one sample, sequenced in a study of T cell responses to AZD1222 COVID-19 vaccine. Profiled with immunoSEQ multiplex PCR; TCRdb holds only in-frame clones, not every one. The profile shows around 260,000 clones, 80% to 95% of them singletons. The sample in question was peripheral blood, obtained on day 0 of AZD1222 vaccination. The receptors originated from an adult in good health. CDR3s include the opening cysteine and the closing phenylalanine or tryptophan. D genes are given only for firm matches. Size is omitted from some rows. Given values are once, few, many or a class for expanded clones.

NA TRBJ1-1 NA TRBV7-2 TGTGCCAGCAGCTTAGAGTGGGGGACTGAAGCTTTCTTT CASSLEWGTEAFF
NA TRBJ1-4 NA TRBV5-1 TGCGCCAGCAGCCGGGGACGAACTAATGAAAAACTGTTTTTT CASSRGRTNEKLFF
NA TRBJ2-7 TRBD1 TRBV6-5 TGTGCCAGCAGTTACTCGGGGGACAGTGCGGGCGAGCAGTACTTC CASSYSGDSAGEQYF
once TRBJ1-2 NA TRBV7-2 TGTGCCAGCCGACCGGGGGGCGGCTATGGCTACACCTTC CASRPGGGYGYTF
NA TRBJ1-4 NA TRBV3-1/TRBV3-2 TGTGCCAGCAGCCTTGGCCCTAAAGACAACATGTTTTTT CASSLGPKDNMFF
once TRBJ2-3 NA TRBV7-9 TGTGCCAGCAGCTTAGCCCTGGGTACGCAGTATTTT CASSLALGTQYF
NA TRBJ2-7 TRBD1 TRBV2 TGTGCCAGCAGTGACCAGGGGGCCTCCTACGAGCAGTACTTC CASSDQGASYEQYF
once TRBJ2-6 TRBD1 TRBV2 TGTGCCAGCGGAACAGGGGGCTCTGGGGCCAACGTCCTGACTTTC CASGTGGSGANVLTF
NA TRBJ1-2 TRBD1 TRBV15 TGTGCCACCAGCAGGGATAGGTCAGGGGGCGGGGGCTACACCTTC CATSRDRSGGGGYTF
NA TRBJ1-5 NA TRBV4-1 TGCGCCAGCAGCCAAGAACCCCCAGGGTTTGCTAGCAATCAGCCCCAGCATTTT CASSQEPPGFASNQPQHF
NA TRBJ2-7 NA TRBV20-1 TGCAGTGCTAGTTTGGGAGTAAACTACGAGCAGTACTTC CSASLGVNYEQYF
NA TRBJ2-7 NA TRBV21-1 TGTGCCAGCAGCAATGGTCCGCGTCCGTACTACGAGCAGTACTTC CASSNGPRPYYEQYF
NA TRBJ2-2 TRBD1 TRBV19 TGTGCCAGCATTGACAGGGGGGACACCGGGGAGCTGTTTTTT CASIDRGDTGELFF
NA TRBJ2-1 TRBD2 TRBV4-1 TGCGCCAGCAGCCAAGGAGGCGGGGGTCAACCCTACAATGAGCAGTTCTTC CASSQGGGGQPYNEQFF
NA TRBJ2-1 TRBD2 TRBV7-9 TGTGCCAGCAGAGAGCGGGAGGTTATAGACAATGAGCAGTTCTTC CASREREVIDNEQFF
NA TRBJ1-4 NA TRBV12-3/TRBV12-4 TGTGCCAGCAGTTTACGTGAAAAACTGTTTTTT CASSLREKLFF
once TRBJ2-1 NA TRBV29-1 TGCAGCGTTCGTGAGGGAGCGAGCTACAATGAGCAGTTCTTC CSVREGASYNEQFF
NA TRBJ2-5 NA TRBV7-8 TGTGCCAGCAGCCCTCCCCAAGAGACCCAGTACTTC CASSPPQETQYF
NA TRBJ1-1 NA TRBV28 TGTGCCAGCAGTTTAACGCGGGGGTTAGTAATGAACACTGAAGCTTTCTTT CASSLTRGLVMNTEAFF
NA TRBJ1-2 TRBD1 TRBV28 TGTGCCAGCAGCCTGCCGACAGGGGGCTGGTATGGCTACACCTTC CASSLPTGGWYGYTF
NA TRBJ1-2 NA TRBV27 TGTGCCAGCAGCGATGGGGGCAACTATGGCTACACCTTC CASSDGGNYGYTF
few TRBJ2-7 NA TRBV5-1 TGCGCCAGCAGCTTGGAGGTCAGCTCCTACGAGCAGTACTTC CASSLEVSSYEQYF
NA TRBJ2-4 TRBD1 TRBV5-4 TGTGCCAGCAGCTTGATGGGACAGGGGCAGAACATTCAGTACTTC CASSLMGQGQNIQYF
NA TRBJ1-1 NA TRBV5-1 TGCGCCAGCAGCTTGGATGAGGGGGATACTGAAGCTTTCTTT CASSLDEGDTEAFF
NA TRBJ1-2 NA TRBV6-7 TGTGCCCGACTGGCCCATGGCTACACCTTC CARLAHGYTF
NA TRBJ1-5 NA TRBV14 TGTGCCAGCAGCCAAGAGGGTGGATGGAGCAATCAGCCCCAGCATTTT CASSQEGGWSNQPQHF
NA TRBJ1-4 NA TRBV5-5 TGTGCCAGCAGCCCCCAGGAAATAATTGGAACTAATGAAAAACTGTTTTTT CASSPQEIIGTNEKLFF
NA TRBJ2-5 NA TRBV10-3 TGTGCCATCAGTGTCGGGGGTCGGGAGACCCAGTACTTC CAISVGGRETQYF
NA TRBJ2-7 NA TRBV24-1 TGTGCCACCCAGGGCCCAACCTACGAGCAGTACTTC CATQGPTYEQYF
NA TRBJ2-7 NA TRBV23-1 TGCGCCAGCAGTCAATCGACAGGGCAGTACTTC CASSQSTGQYF
NA TRBJ1-5 NA TRBV5-6 TGTGCCAGCAGCTCCGGACGCCTCAATCAGCCCCAGCATTTT CASSSGRLNQPQHF
once TRBJ2-7 NA TRBV28 TGTGCCAGCAGCCACAGTGGGGTCTACGAGCAGTACTTC CASSHSGVYEQYF
NA TRBJ1-2 NA TRBV7-9 TGTGCCAGCAGCCGGAGGGTTCCTAACTATGGCTACACCTTC CASSRRVPNYGYTF
NA TRBJ1-1 NA TRBV6-5 TGTGCCAGCAGAAGAGCAGGGAACACTGAAGCTTTCTTT CASRRAGNTEAFF
NA TRBJ2-2 TRBD1 TRBV7-2 TGTGCCACCCGACAGGGGGCGCGGGCCGGGGAGCTGTTTTTT CATRQGARAGELFF
NA TRBJ1-2 NA TRBV2 TGTGCCAGCAGTGTAGCGGGGGGCGCGATCAATGGCTACACCTTC CASSVAGGAINGYTF
NA TRBJ2-5 TRBD2 TRBV19 TGTGCCAGCGGACAGGGACTAGCGGGGTTAGAGACCCAGTACTTC CASGQGLAGLETQYF
NA TRBJ2-7 TRBD2 TRBV5-4 TGTGCCAGCAGCTTGGATCTAGCGGGAGGGTACGAGCAGTACTTC CASSLDLAGGYEQYF
NA TRBJ2-7 TRBD2 TRBV7-2 TGTGCCAGCAGCCCTAGCGGGGGCTCCTTTTGGGAGCAGTACTTC CASSPSGGSFWEQYF
NA TRBJ1-1 TRBD1 TRBV12-3/TRBV12-4 TGTGCCAGCAGTCTGGACAGGCTCACTGAAGCTTTCTTT CASSLDRLTEAFF
NA TRBJ1-6 NA TRBV18 TGTGCCAGCTCACCAGGGGCAGGTCTGGAACCCCTCCACTTT CASSPGAGLEPLHF
NA TRBJ1-3 TRBD1 TRBV6-5 TGTGCCAGCAGTTACGAGAAGACAGGGAGAAACACCATATATTTT CASSYEKTGRNTIYF
NA TRBJ2-2 NA TRBV28 TGTGCCAGCATCCGTAGGGACGCGAACACCGGGGAGCTGTTTTTT CASIRRDANTGELFF
few TRBJ2-2 NA TRBV9 TGTGCCAGCAGCGTCCTGGGGACGAGGGGGGAGCTGTTTTTT CASSVLGTRGELFF
NA TRBJ2-2 NA TRBV5-1 TGCGCCAGCAGCCCGTCCATGGGGTCTAGCTCCGTCGGGGAGCTGTTTTTT CASSPSMGSSSVGELFF
NA TRBJ1-4 NA TRBV5-1 TGCGCCAGCAAAAGTACCAGGCGGGGAGAGGAACTGTTTTTT CASKSTRRGEELFF
NA TRBJ1-2 NA TRBV5-1 TGCGCCAGCAGCTGGGGGACTGAGTATGGCTACACCTTC CASSWGTEYGYTF
NA TRBJ2-2 TRBD2 TRBV9 TGTGCCAGCAGCCCGTGGGGGGGTGGAACCGGGGAGCTGTTTTTT CASSPWGGGTGELFF
NA TRBJ2-1 NA TRBV3-1/TRBV3-2 TGTGCCAGCAGCCAGTCGGGCAATGAGCAGTTCTTC CASSQSGNEQFF